Below are 23 T cell receptor beta chains sequenced from a single sample in a study of cytomegalovirus exposure and HLA in healthy donors. Amplification used 60 Vbeta primers and 13 Jbeta primers. Only in-frame clones appear in the TCRdb table, and some are missing; sequencing was by immunoSEQ multiplex PCR. The table records tens of thousands of clones, 85% to 90% of them present only once. Sequenced input: PBMCs. These receptors were obtained from a man younger than 35 in good health and CMV-seronegative.

This chain connects TRBV28 to TRBJ1-5, with a tentative D call TRBD1 (6 bases). The germline gives CDR1 MDHEN, CDR2 SYDVKM. There are 13 residues in the CDR3. Deletions cut 8 bases from V and 7 bases from J, with 15 bases between. CDR3 protein: CASWRGGGQPQHF. In nucleotides, the CDR3 is TGTGCCAGCTGGCGAGGGGGTGGACAGCCCCAGCATTTT.

The genes are TRBV4-1 and TRBJ1-2; the D gene is possibly TRBD1 (5 bases). Trimming removed 0 bases from V and 6 bases from J, with 17 bases in between. Germline assignment: CDR1 MGHRA and CDR2 YSYEKL. The CDR3 spans 16 residues. The CDR3 DNA reads as TGCGCCAGCAGCCAAGAAGTTTATGGGGGAGGAGATGGCTACACCTTC. Translated, it gives CASSQEVYGGGDGYTF.

The genes are TRBV7-9 and TRBJ2-5, with D perhaps TRBD2 (8 bases). This CDR3 is built from 18 residues. The germline V and J ends were trimmed by 1 base and 3 bases, with 21 bases remaining between them. In germline, CDR1 is SEHNR, CDR2 FQNEAQ (reference sequence). The chain's CDR3 is CASSLDWGGTAGEETQYF. CDR3 DNA sequence: TGTGCCAGCAGCTTAGACTGGGGGGGGACAGCGGGGGAAGAGACCCAGTACTTC.

This clone was seen a single time. V and J are TRBV2 and TRBJ2-7, with 9 bases fitting TRBD2. After removal of 6 bases from V and 2 bases from J, the junction contained 5 bases not matched to a gene. The CDR3 has 14 amino acids. Germline CDR1 and CDR2: SNHLY and FYNNEI. The CDR3 reads CASRKTSGAYEQYF. CDR3 in DNA: TGTGCCAGCAGGAAGACTAGCGGAGCCTACGAGCAGTACTTC.

The rearrangement uses TRBV6-1 and TRBJ1-6, with D unclear. The CDR3 consists of 15 residues. Trimming cost V 3 bases and J 4 bases, with 10 bases left between them. CDR1 and CDR2 from the germline V gene are MNHNS and SASEGT. This chain's CDR3 is CASSETPGYNSPLHF. CDR3 in DNA: TGTGCCAGCAGTGAGACCCCGGGGTATAATTCACCCCTCCACTTT.

The V and J genes are TRBV19 and TRBJ1-5; D unclear. Germline CDR1 reads LNHDA; CDR2 reads SQIVND (reference sequence). With 3 bases removed from V and 3 bases from J, the gap between germline ends came to 9 bases. The CDR3 is made up of 14 amino acids. The CDR3 sequence: CASSIGVFNQPQHF. In nucleotides, the CDR3 is TGTGCCAGTAGTATTGGAGTATTCAATCAGCCCCAGCATTTT. Supplemented by reference TRBV19 and TRBJ1-5, the full variable domain reads DGGITQSPKYLFRKEGQNVTLSCEQNLNHDAMYWYRQDPGQGLRLIYYSQIVNDFQKGDIAEGYSVSREKKESFPLTVTSAQKNPTAFYLCASSIGVFNQPQHFGDGTRLSIL.

Written as DNA, the CDR3 is TGTGCCATCAGTGAGTCGCGGCTAGCGGGAGGACGGAACACCGGGGAGCTGTTTTTT. It codes for CAISESRLAGGRNTGELFF. The chain is built from TRBV10-3 and TRBJ2-2, with 11 nucleotides matching TRBD2. CDR3 size: 19 residues. Germline V gives CDR1 ENHRY, CDR2 SYGVKD. Trimming at V came to 0 bases and at J to 1 base, leaving 7 bases not matched to a gene.

J is TRBJ1-3 and V is TRBV6-5; weak D call: TRBD1 (5 bases). The CDR3 has 15 residues. Germline V gene lookup returns CDR1 MNHEY and CDR2 SVGAGI. The germline V and J ends were trimmed by 4 bases and 4 bases, with 14 bases remaining between them. The CDR3 protein is CASSSTRAEGNTIYF. The CDR3 DNA reads TGTGCCAGCAGTTCGACCAGGGCTGAGGGAAACACCATATATTTT.

V and J are TRBV7-8 and TRBJ2-2; D is uncertain. The CDR3 runs 17 residues. The ends were cut back, 2 bases at V and 7 bases at J, with 20 bases in the middle. The germline gives CDR1 SGHVS, CDR2 FQNEAQ. The CDR3 region is CASSLKIATGINGELFF. The CDR3 bases are TGTGCCAGCAGCTTAAAAATTGCAACGGGTATCAACGGGGAGCTGTTTTTT. The full variable domain, in which reference TRBV7-8 and TRBJ2-2 provide the parts outside the CDR3, is GAGVSQSPRYKVAKRGQDVALRCDPISGHVSLFWYQQALGQGPEFLTYFQNEAQLDKSGLPSDRFFAERPEGSVSTLKIQRTQQEDSAVYLCASSLKIATGINGELFFGEGSRLTVL.

The chain has TRBV6-6 and TRBJ2-7; D gene unclear. Trimming shortened V by 2 bases and J by 5 bases, and 19 bases separated the two germline ends. Germline V gene sequence: CDR1 MNHNY, CDR2 SVGAGI (reference sequence). The CDR3 has 16 amino acids. The CDR3 loop reads CASSYPPSLGSHEQYF. The CDR3 DNA reads TGTGCCAGCAGTTACCCGCCTTCTCTAGGATCCCACGAGCAGTACTTC.

The V gene is TRBV14, the J gene TRBJ2-5; D perhaps matches TRBD1 (5 bases). The CDR3 covers 16 residues. Between the trimmed V and J ends, which lost 3 bases and 2 bases, there was a span of 16 bases. The germline V gene encodes CDR1 SGHDN and CDR2 FVKESK. This chain's CDR3 is CASSHPKTALQETQYF. The CDR3 DNA follows: TGTGCCAGCAGCCACCCAAAGACAGCGTTACAAGAGACCCAGTACTTC.

The rearrangement uses TRBV10-3 and TRBJ2-4; 15 bases are shared with TRBD2. This CDR3 is built from 17 residues. The germline CDR1 and CDR2 sequences are ENHRY and SYGVKD. The ends lost 5 bases at V and 0 bases at J; junction bases unmatched: 2. The chain's CDR3 is CAISQGLAGGAKNIQYF. The CDR3 DNA is TGTGCCATCAGTCAGGGACTAGCGGGGGGAGCCAAAAACATTCAGTACTTC.

The chain couples TRBV6-1 to TRBJ2-6; possible D gene TRBD1, 6 bases. This CDR3 contains 16 residues. Germline V gives CDR1 MNHNS, CDR2 SASEGT. Trimming pared 0 bases from V and 4 bases from J, leaving 10 bases between. The CDR3 sequence is CASSEAGAQGANVLTF. DNA of the CDR3: TGTGCCAGCAGTGAAGCGGGGGCGCAAGGGGCCAACGTCCTGACTTTC.

The chain has TRBV2 and TRBJ2-7; TRBD1 matches at 10 bases. Germline trimming cut 4 bases from V and 3 bases from J; bases unmatched to any gene: 3. The CDR3 has 14 residues. From germline, CDR1 is SNHLY and CDR2 FYNNEI. The CDR3 DNA reads TGTGCCAGCAGTGCGGACAGGGGGGGCTACGAGCAGTACTTC. Translation gives CASSADRGGYEQYF.

The V and J genes are TRBV28 and TRBJ1-2, with 8 bases identical to TRBD1. Germline V gene sequence: CDR1 MDHEN, CDR2 SYDVKM. After removal of 6 bases from V and 6 bases from J, the junction contained 9 bases not matched to a gene. CDR3 length equals 14 residues. The CDR3 region has the DNA TGTGCCAGCAGCCCCACGGACAGGGAGAATGGCTACACCTTC. Translation: CASSPTDRENGYTF.

This chain uses TRBV28 with TRBJ2-7; tentative D call: TRBD1 (5 bases). This CDR3 has 17 residues. V lost 5 bases, J lost 0 bases, and 20 bases lay in between. Germline assignment: CDR1 MDHEN and CDR2 SYDVKM. As DNA, the CDR3 is TGTGCCAGCAGTCAGGCCCAGGGCTTCCCGTTCTCCTACGAGCAGTACTTC. It codes for CASSQAQGFPFSYEQYF. Drawing the rest from reference TRBV28 and TRBJ2-7, the complete variable domain is DVKVTQSSRYLVKRTGEKVFLECVQDMDHENMFWYRQDPGLGLRLIYFSYDVKMKEKGDIPEGYSVSREKKERFSLILESASTNQTSMYLCASSQAQGFPFSYEQYFGPGTRLTVT.

For the CDR3, the DNA is TGTGCCAGCGCGGCGGCAGATCAGTACTTC. Encoded protein: CASAAADQYF. The V call is TRBV6-1, the J call TRBJ2-7; D gene ambiguous. Trimming took 8 bases from V and 10 from J, leaving 12 bases between them. The CDR3 is made up of 10 amino acids. The germline V gene encodes CDR1 MNHNS and CDR2 SASEGT.

This clone was picked up one time. The gene calls are TRBV7-2 and TRBJ2-2, with a possible D match to TRBD1 (6 bases). This CDR3 is 14 amino acids long. Trimming left V 3 bases short and J 6 bases short, with 11 bases between. Germline values: CDR1 SGHTA, CDR2 FQGNSA. In DNA, the CDR3 is TGTGCCAGCAGCTTCACAGGGTTGCCCGGGGAGCTGTTTTTT. Its translation: CASSFTGLPGELFF. The whole variable domain, remainder taken from reference TRBV7-2 and TRBJ2-2, is GAGVSQSPSNKVTEKGKDVELRCDPISGHTALYWYRQSLGQGLEFLIYFQGNSAPDKSGLPSDRFSAERTGGSVSTLTIQRTQQEDSAVYLCASSFTGLPGELFFGEGSRLTVL.

With respect to this clone: At one end, the junction sequence differs from germline, possibly due to a read error. This sequence joins TRBV7-9 and TRBJ2-7; maybe TRBD1 (6 bases). This CDR3 is built from 18 residues. Germline assignment: CDR1 SEHNR and CDR2 FQNEAQ (reference sequence). The CDR3 nucleotides are TGTTCCAGCAGCTTAGGGCGAACAGGGCTACCCTGGCCGGGGGAGCAGTACTTC. It translates to CSSSLGRTGLPWPGEQYF.

The chain links TRBV10-3 to TRBJ2-5; a possible D gene is TRBD2 (7 bases). The J call may be incorrect, as the DNA end agrees better with TRBJ2-7. The CDR3 has 15 residues. Germline loops: CDR1 ENHRY, CDR2 SYGVKD. The DNA for the CDR3 is TGTGCCATCAGCCAGAGGGGGGGGCTGGGATACGAGCAGTACTTC. This sequence encodes CAISQRGGLGYEQYF.

The chain couples TRBV7-9 to TRBJ2-1, with TRBD2 matching 11 bases. The CDR3 has 15 residues. The V gene end was trimmed by 5 bases and the J gene end by 9 bases; junction bases not matched to a gene: 9. Germline CDR1 is SEHNR and CDR2 is FQNEAQ (reference sequence). The CDR3 sequence: CASSRGLAGKAEQFF. The DNA of the CDR3 is TGTGCCAGCAGCCGAGGACTAGCGGGTAAGGCTGAGCAGTTCTTC.

This chain links TRBV7-6 with TRBJ1-3; maybe TRBD1 (5 bases). Per germline, CDR1 SGHVS and CDR2 FNYEAQ. The CDR3 covers 17 residues. Trimming shortened V by 1 base and J by 0 bases, and 13 bases separated the two germline ends. For the CDR3, the DNA is TGTGCCAGCAGCTTAGTCAGGGATGGCACCTCTGGAAACACCATATATTTT. This codes for CASSLVRDGTSGNTIYF.

The CDR3 DNA sequence: TGCAGCGTTGGCAATAGCGGGGATTCAGATACGCAGTATTTT. Its protein is CSVGNSGDSDTQYF. V is TRBV29-1 and J is TRBJ2-3; 8 bases are shared with TRBD2. After removal of 4 bases from V and 4 bases from J, the junction contained 7 bases not matched to a gene. The CDR3 extends over 14 amino acids. Germline CDR1 is SQVTM and CDR2 is ANQGSEA.